This T cell receptor beta chain was identified during a study of CD4+ T cells in melanoma. Points from the study as a whole: A reported correlation linked neoantigen-specific CD4+ T cells to CD8+, macrophage and B cell function. In melanoma, neoantigen-specific CD4+ T cells reportedly differed in differentiation state.

With 1 base removed from V and 7 bases from J, the gap between germline ends came to 10 bases. CDR1 and CDR2 (germline): SEHNR, FQNEAQ (reference sequence). This CDR3 contains 13 residues. TCRdb keeps only in-frame clones here, not all; method: immunoSEQ multiplex PCR. The repertoire holds 10,000 or so clones, 55% to 75% seen once, with 16% in the top ten. With regard to this clone: Its target is not known.

The clonotype comes from a human donor with melanoma. The chain uses TRBV7-9 and TRBJ1-2; weak D call: TRBD1 (5 bases). The sequenced sample was cells from a culture (not recorded whether cultured in vitro). This CDR3 is CASSLGRDPGYTF. The CDR3 DNA is TGTGCCAGCAGCTTAGGCAGGGATCCTGGCTACACCTTC.